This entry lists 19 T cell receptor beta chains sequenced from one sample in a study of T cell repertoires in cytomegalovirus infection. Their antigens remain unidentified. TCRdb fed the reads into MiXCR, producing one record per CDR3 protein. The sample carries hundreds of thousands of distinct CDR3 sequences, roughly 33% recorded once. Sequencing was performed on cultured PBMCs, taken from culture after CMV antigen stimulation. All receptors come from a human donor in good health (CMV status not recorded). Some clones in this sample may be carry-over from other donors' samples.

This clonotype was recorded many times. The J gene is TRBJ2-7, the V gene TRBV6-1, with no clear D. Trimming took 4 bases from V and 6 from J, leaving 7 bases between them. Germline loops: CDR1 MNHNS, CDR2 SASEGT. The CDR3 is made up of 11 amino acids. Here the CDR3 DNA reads TGTGCCAGCAGTGGAGGTCGCGAGCAGTACTTC. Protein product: CASSGGREQYF.

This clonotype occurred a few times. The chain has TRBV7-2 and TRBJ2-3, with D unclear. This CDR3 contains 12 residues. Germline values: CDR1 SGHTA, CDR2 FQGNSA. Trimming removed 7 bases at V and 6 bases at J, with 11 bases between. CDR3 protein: CASTPIGDTQYF. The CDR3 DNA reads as TGTGCCAGCACCCCTATAGGGGATACGCAGTATTTT.

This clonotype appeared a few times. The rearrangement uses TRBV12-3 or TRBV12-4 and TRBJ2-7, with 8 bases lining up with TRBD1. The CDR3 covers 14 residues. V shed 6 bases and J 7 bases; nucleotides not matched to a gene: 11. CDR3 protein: CASSPSDRVREQYF. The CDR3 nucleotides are TGTGCCAGCAGCCCTTCGGACAGGGTGAGGGAGCAGTACTTC.

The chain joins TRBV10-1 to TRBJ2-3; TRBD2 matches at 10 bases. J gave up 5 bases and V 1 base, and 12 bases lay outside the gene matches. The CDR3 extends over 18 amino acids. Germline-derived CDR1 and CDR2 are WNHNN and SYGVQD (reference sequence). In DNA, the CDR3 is TGCGCCAGCAGTGAGTGGAGGGCAGCTAGCGGGAGTAGAGATACGCAGTATTTT. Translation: CASSEWRAASGSRDTQYF.

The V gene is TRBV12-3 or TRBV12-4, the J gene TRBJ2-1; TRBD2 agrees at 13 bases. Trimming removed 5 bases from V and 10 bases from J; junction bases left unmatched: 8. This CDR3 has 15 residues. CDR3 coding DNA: TGTGCCAGCAGTACTAGCGGGAGGGCCCTCTGGGAGCAGTTCTTC. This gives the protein CASSTSGRALWEQFF.

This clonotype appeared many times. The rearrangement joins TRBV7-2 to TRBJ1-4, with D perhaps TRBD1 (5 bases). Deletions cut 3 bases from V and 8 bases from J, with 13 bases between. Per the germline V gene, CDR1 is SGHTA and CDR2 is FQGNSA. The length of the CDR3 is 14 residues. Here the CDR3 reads CASSFGSGEEKLFF. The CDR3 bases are TGTGCCAGCAGCTTTGGATCGGGGGAGGAAAAACTGTTTTTT. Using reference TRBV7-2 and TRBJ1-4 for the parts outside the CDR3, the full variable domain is GAGVSQSPSNKVTEKGKDVELRCDPISGHTALYWYRQSLGQGLEFLIYFQGNSAPDKSGLPSDRFSAERTGGSVSTLTIQRTQQEDSAVYLCASSFGSGEEKLFFGSGTQLSVL.

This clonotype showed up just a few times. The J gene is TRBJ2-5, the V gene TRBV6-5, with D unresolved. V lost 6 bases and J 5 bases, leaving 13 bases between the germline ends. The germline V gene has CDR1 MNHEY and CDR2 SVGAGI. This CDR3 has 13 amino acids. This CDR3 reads CASRRPGRETQYF. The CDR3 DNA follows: TGTGCCAGCAGACGCCCGGGTAGGGAGACCCAGTACTTC.

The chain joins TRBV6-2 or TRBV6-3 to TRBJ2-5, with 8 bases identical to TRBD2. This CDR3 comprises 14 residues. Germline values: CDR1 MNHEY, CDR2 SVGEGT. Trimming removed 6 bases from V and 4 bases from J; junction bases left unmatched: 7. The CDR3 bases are TGTGCCAGCAGGGTGGGGACTAGTCGAGAGACCCAGTACTTC. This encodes CASRVGTSRETQYF.

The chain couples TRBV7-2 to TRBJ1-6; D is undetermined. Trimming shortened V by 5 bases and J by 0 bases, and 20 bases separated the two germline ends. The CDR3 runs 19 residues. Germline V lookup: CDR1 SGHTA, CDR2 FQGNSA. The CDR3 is CASSRVAGRKSSYNSPLHF. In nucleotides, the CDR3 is TGTGCCAGCAGCCGCGTTGCCGGCCGAAAGAGCTCCTATAATTCACCCCTCCACTTT.

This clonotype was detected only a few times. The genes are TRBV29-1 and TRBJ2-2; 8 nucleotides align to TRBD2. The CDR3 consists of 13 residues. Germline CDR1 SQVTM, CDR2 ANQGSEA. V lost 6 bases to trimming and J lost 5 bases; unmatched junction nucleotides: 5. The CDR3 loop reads CSVSGGATGELFF. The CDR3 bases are TGCAGCGTCTCGGGGGGGGCTACCGGGGAGCTGTTTTTT.

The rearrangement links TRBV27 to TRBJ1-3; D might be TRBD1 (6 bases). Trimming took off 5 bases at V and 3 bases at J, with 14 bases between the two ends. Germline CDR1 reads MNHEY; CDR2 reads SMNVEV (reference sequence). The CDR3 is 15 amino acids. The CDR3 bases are TGTGCCAGCAGTGCTGGACAGTCGGTTGGAAACACCATATATTTT. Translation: CASSAGQSVGNTIYF.

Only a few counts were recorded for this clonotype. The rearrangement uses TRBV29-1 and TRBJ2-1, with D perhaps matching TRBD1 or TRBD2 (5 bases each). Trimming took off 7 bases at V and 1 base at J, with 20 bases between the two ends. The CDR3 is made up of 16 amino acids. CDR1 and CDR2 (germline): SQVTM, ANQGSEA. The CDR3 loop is CSARSAGTGSYNEQFF. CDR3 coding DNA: TGCAGCGCTAGGAGCGCCGGGACGGGATCCTACAATGAGCAGTTCTTC.

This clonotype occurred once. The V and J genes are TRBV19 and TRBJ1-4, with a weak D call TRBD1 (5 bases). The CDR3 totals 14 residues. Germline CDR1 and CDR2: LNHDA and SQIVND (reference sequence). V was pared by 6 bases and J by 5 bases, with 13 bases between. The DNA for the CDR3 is TGTGCCAGTAGATCCCACCGGGGGAATGAAAAACTGTTTTTT. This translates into CASRSHRGNEKLFF.

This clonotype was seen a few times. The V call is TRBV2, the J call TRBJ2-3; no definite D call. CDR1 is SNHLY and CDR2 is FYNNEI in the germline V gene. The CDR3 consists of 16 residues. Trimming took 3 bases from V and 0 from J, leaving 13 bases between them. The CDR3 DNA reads TGTGCCAGCAGTGACTACAGAATACCTAGCACAGATACGCAGTATTTT. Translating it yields CASSDYRIPSTDTQYF.

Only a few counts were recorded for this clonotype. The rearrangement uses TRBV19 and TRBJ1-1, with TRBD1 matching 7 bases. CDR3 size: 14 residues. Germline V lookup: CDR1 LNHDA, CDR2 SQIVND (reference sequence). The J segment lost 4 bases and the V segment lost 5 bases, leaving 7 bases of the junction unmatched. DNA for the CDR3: TGTGCCAGTAGTTCGCCGGGACAGACCACTGAAGCTTTCTTT. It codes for CASSSPGQTTEAFF.

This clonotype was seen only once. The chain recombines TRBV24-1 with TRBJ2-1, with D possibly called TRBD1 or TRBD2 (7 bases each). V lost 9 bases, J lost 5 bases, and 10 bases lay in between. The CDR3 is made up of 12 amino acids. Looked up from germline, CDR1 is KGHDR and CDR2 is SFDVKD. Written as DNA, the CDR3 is TGTGCCACCTCAGGGGGGGACAATGAGCAGTTCTTC. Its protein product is CATSGGDNEQFF.

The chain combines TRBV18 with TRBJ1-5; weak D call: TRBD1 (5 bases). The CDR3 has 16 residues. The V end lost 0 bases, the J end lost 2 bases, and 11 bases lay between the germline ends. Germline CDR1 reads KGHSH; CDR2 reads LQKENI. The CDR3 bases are TGTGCCAGCTCACCACCAAATCGAGGGGGCAATCAGCCCCAGCATTTT. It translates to CASSPPNRGGNQPQHF.

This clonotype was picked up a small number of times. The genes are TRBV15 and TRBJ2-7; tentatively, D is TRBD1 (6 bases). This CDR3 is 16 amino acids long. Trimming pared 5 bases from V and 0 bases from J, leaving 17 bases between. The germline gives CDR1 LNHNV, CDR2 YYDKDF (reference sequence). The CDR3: CATSRNAGQNSYEQYF. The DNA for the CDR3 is TGTGCCACCAGCCGGAATGCTGGACAGAACTCCTACGAGCAGTACTTC. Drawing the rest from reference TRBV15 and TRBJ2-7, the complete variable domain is DAMVIQNPRYQVTQFGKPVTLSCSQTLNHNVMYWYQQKSSQAPKLLFHYYDKDFNNEADTPDNFQSRRPNTSFCFLDIRSPGLGDTAMYLCATSRNAGQNSYEQYFGPGTRLTVT.

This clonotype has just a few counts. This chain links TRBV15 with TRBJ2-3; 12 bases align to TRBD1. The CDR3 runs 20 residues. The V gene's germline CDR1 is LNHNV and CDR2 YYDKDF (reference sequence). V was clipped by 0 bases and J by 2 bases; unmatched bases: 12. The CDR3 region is CATSRDLWDRGLPHTDTQYF. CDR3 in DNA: TGTGCCACCAGCAGAGATCTTTGGGACAGGGGGCTCCCTCACACAGATACGCAGTATTTT.